This T cell receptor (beta chain) was sequenced in a study of T cell responses to AZD1222 COVID-19 vaccine. V lost 5 bases, J lost 6 bases, and 21 bases lay in between. The CDR3 covers 16 residues. The germline V gene has CDR1 SGHAT and CDR2 FQDESV (reference sequence). Whole-study results and caveats: No repertoire was sampled before or during the peak T cell response, only after it.

Comment on this clone: Its antigen is still unknown.

The method was immunoSEQ multiplex PCR; TCRdb's version includes in-frame clones alone and lacks a portion of them. The table records almost 80,000 clones, roughly 87% of them present only once. V and J are TRBV11-1 and TRBJ2-3; D is possibly TRBD2 (7 bases). The material sequenced was peripheral blood, taken on day 0 of AZD1222 vaccination. The sequence was obtained from an adult in good health. As DNA, the CDR3 is TGTGCCAGCAGCCCTCGGTCTAGCGGCACAGGGGATACGCAGTATTTT. It yields the protein CASSPRSSGTGDTQYF.